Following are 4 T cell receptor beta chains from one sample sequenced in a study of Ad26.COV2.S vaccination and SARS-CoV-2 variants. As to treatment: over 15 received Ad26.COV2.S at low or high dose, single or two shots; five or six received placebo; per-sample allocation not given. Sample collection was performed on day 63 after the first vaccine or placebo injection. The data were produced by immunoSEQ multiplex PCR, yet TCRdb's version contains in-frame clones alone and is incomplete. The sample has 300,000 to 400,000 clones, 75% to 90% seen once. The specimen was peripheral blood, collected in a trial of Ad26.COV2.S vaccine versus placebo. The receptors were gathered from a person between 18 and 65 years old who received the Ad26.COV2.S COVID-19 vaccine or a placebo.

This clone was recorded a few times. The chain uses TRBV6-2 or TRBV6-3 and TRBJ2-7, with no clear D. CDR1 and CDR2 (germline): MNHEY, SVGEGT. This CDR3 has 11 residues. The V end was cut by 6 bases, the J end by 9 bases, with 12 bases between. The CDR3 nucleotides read TGTGCCAGCAGCACCCCCGCCGTGCAGTACTTC. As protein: CASSTPAVQYF.

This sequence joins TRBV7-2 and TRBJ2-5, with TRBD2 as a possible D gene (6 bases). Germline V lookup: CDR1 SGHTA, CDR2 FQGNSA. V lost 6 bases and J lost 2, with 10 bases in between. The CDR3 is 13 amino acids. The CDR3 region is CASRRDVQETQYF. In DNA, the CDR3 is TGTGCCAGCAGGCGGGACGTACAAGAGACCCAGTACTTC.

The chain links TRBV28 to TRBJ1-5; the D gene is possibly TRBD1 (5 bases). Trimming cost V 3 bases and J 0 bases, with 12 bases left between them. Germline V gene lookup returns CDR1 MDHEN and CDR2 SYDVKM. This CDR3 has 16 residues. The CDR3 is CASSFGDSASNQPQHF. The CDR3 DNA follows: TGTGCCAGCAGTTTTGGCGACAGCGCTAGCAATCAGCCCCAGCATTTT.

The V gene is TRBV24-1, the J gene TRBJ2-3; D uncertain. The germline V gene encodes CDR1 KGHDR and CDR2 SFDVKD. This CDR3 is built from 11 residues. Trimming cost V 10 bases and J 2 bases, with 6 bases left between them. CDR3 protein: CATANTDTQYF. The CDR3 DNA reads TGTGCCACAGCCAACACAGATACGCAGTATTTT.